The 4 T cell receptor beta chains below come from one sample, sequenced in a study of OX40 agonist ivuxolimab in advanced cancers. The method was immunoSEQ multiplex PCR; TCRdb's version includes in-frame clones alone and lacks a portion of them. The sample contains 65,000 to 95,000 clones, roughly 92% of which appear only once. The material sequenced was CD4+ or CD8+ T cells sorted from blood, taken in a trial of the OX40 agonist ivuxolimab. These receptors came from an adult with an advanced solid tumor such as melanoma, head and neck, liver or kidney cancer.

The J gene is TRBJ2-2, the V gene TRBV11-3; 12 bases map to TRBD2. Unmatched junction bases numbered 4, after V lost 4 bases and J lost 4 bases. The CDR3 spans 16 residues. Germline V gene lookup returns CDR1 SGHNT and CDR2 YENEEA. CDR3 nucleotide sequence: TGTGCCAGCAGCTCCCGACTAGCGGGGGTCACCGGGGAGCTGTTTTTT. It is translated as CASSSRLAGVTGELFF.

The rearrangement links TRBV6-6 to TRBJ2-5, with a possible D match to TRBD2 (5 bases). In germline, CDR1 is MNHNY, CDR2 SVGAGI (reference sequence). Trimming shortened V by 2 bases and J by 4 bases, and 8 bases separated the two germline ends. The CDR3 is made up of 13 amino acids. The CDR3 sequence: CASSYARGETQYF. As DNA, the CDR3 is TGTGCCAGCAGTTACGCCCGGGGAGAGACCCAGTACTTC.

The chain couples TRBV11-2 to TRBJ2-7, with 9 nucleotides matching TRBD1. This CDR3 has 19 residues. Germline trimming cut 4 bases from V and 1 base from J; bases unmatched to any gene: 17. Germline V gives CDR1 SGHAT, CDR2 FQNNGV. CDR3 sequence reads: CASSSRGQGLTFPSYEQYF. CDR3 DNA: TGTGCCAGCAGCTCCAGGGGACAGGGACTAACCTTTCCTTCCTACGAGCAGTACTTC. The full variable domain, completed using reference TRBV11-2 and TRBJ2-7, is EAGVAQSPRYKIIEKRQSVAFWCNPISGHATLYWYQQILGQGPKLLIQFQNNGVVDDSQLPKDRFSAERLKGVDSTLKIQPAKLEDSAVYLCASSSRGQGLTFPSYEQYFGPGTRLTVT.

This chain connects TRBV7-9 to TRBJ2-2; the match to TRBD2 covers 9 bases. The germline CDR1 and CDR2 sequences are SEHNR and FQNEAQ (reference sequence). This CDR3 has 16 amino acids. The V segment lost 6 bases and the J segment 3 bases; nucleotides outside the gene matches: 8. CDR3 DNA: TGTGCCAGCAGTCCAAAAGCGGGGGGCGACACCGGGGAGCTGTTTTTT. Translation gives CASSPKAGGDTGELFF.